The next 21 T cell receptor beta chains were all read from a single sample in a study of cytomegalovirus exposure and HLA in healthy donors. 13 Jbeta primers and 60 Vbeta primers were used for the PCR. Here immunoSEQ multiplex PCR was the method, and the copy in TCRdb shows in-frame clones only, minus some. Altogether 90,000 to 120,000 clones are present, 74% being singletons, with the ten largest covering about 2.5%. The material sequenced was PBMCs. The receptor source for this set is a man aged 45 to 65 in good health and CMV-seropositive.

The chain is built from TRBV27 and TRBJ2-1; a weak D match, TRBD1 (6 bases). The V gene's germline CDR1 is MNHEY and CDR2 SMNVEV (reference sequence). V lost 7 bases to trimming and J lost 8 bases, with 21 bases between them. This CDR3 has 15 amino acids. CDR3 nucleotide sequence: TGTGCCAGCACTCTAACGGTGACAGGAAGACATGAGCAGTTCTTC. This sequence encodes CASTLTVTGRHEQFF.

This clone was counted between two and nine times. The rearrangement links TRBV6-5 to TRBJ2-7, with TRBD1 matching over 9 bases. V lost 7 bases, J lost 1 base, and 5 bases stayed unmatched. The length of the CDR3 is 14 residues. The germline V gene encodes CDR1 MNHEY and CDR2 SVGAGI. CDR3 nucleotides: TGTGCCAGCAAACCAGGGACAGGGTCCTACGAGCAGTACTTC. Translation: CASKPGTGSYEQYF.

The sample holds a few counts of this clone. The CDR3 loop is CASSLSERNTEAFF. CDR3 bases: TGTGCCAGCAGCTTATCAGAAAGGAACACTGAAGCTTTCTTT. V gene TRBV11-3 combines with J gene TRBJ1-1; D gene unclear. Germline V gene lookup returns CDR1 SGHNT and CDR2 YENEEA. The V gene lost 2 bases and the J gene lost 1 base, with 8 bases spanning the gap. CDR3 length: 14 amino acids.

The chain has TRBV10-3 and TRBJ1-1; perhaps TRBD1 as D (6 bases). Germline V gene sequence: CDR1 ENHRY, CDR2 SYGVKD. The V end lost 11 bases, the J end lost 4 bases, and 14 bases lay between the germline ends. The CDR3 loop spans 12 amino acids. The CDR3 sequence: CASRGSTTEAFF. The CDR3 DNA sequence: TGTGCCTCCAGGGGTTCAACCACTGAAGCTTTCTTT.

The rearrangement uses TRBV6-1 and TRBJ1-2; D not certain. Germline assignment: CDR1 MNHNS and CDR2 SASEGT. V lost 1 base, J lost 5 bases, and 11 bases lay in between. CDR3 length equals 14 residues. Here the CDR3 reads CASSEVEGWYGYTF. CDR3 DNA: TGTGCCAGCAGTGAAGTAGAGGGATGGTATGGCTACACCTTC.

The chain carries TRBV7-2 and TRBJ2-5, with 7 bases lining up with TRBD1. V was pared by 6 bases and J by 2 bases, with 9 bases of the junction left unmatched. CDR1 and CDR2 (germline): SGHTA, FQGNSA. This CDR3 region has 15 residues. The CDR3 DNA reads as TGTGCCAGCAGTCGCCAAGGGACAGCACAAGAGACCCAGTACTTC. Residues: CASSRQGTAQETQYF.

This chain connects TRBV19 to TRBJ2-1; weak D call: TRBD2 (6 bases). Per the germline V gene, CDR1 is LNHDA and CDR2 is SQIVND (reference sequence). V was clipped by 6 bases and J by 5 bases, with 20 bases between them. The CDR3 runs 16 residues. The CDR3: CASSPRAGSGDNEQFF. In nucleotides, the CDR3 is TGTGCCAGTAGCCCTAGGGCCGGTTCGGGGGACAATGAGCAGTTCTTC.

This clone occurred once. The chain is built from TRBV2 and TRBJ1-2; weak D call: TRBD1 (6 bases). The ends were cut back, 3 bases at V and 0 bases at J, with 23 bases in the middle. This CDR3 comprises 19 residues. CDR1 SNHLY and CDR2 FYNNEI come from the germline V gene. The CDR3 nucleotides are TGTGCCAGCAGTGACCCTTTTTCAGGGGATGGGGGAGCTAACTATGGCTACACCTTC. Its translation is CASSDPFSGDGGANYGYTF.

This clone was seen more than once but under ten times. The chain combines TRBV5-6 with TRBJ1-2; weak D call: TRBD1 (6 bases). Germline CDR1 SGHDT, CDR2 YYEEEE. With 4 bases removed from V and 5 bases from J, the gap between germline ends came to 18 bases. The CDR3 sequence is 15 residues long. The CDR3 region is CASSLLGQGRYGYTF. The CDR3 bases are TGTGCCAGCAGCCTGCTCGGCCAGGGGCGGTATGGCTACACCTTC.

The chain is built from TRBV6-1 and TRBJ1-1; TRBD1 matches at 8 bases. Unmatched junction bases numbered 6, after V lost 8 bases and J lost 4 bases. This CDR3 is built from 13 residues. CDR1 is MNHNS, CDR2 SASEGT, per germline. The CDR3 loop is CASSATGVTEAFF. CDR3 bases: TGTGCCAGCTCAGCGACAGGGGTCACTGAAGCTTTCTTT.

Comment on this clone: At one of its ends the junction is not consistent with the germline gene, which may arise from a read error. The chain joins TRBV5-4 to TRBJ2-6; D may be TRBD1 (5 bases). The CDR3 runs to 14 residues. In germline, CDR1 is SGHNT, CDR2 YYREEE (reference sequence). The CDR3 DNA reads as TGTGCCAGCAGCCCCCTCTCTGGGGCCAACGGCCTGACTTTC. Encoded protein: CASSPLSGANGLTF.

J is TRBJ1-6 and V is TRBV2; 7 nucleotides align to TRBD1. The V gene end was trimmed by 1 base and the J gene end by 10 bases; junction bases not matched to a gene: 4. The CDR3 totals 14 residues. CDR1 is SNHLY and CDR2 is FYNNEI in the germline V gene. CDR3: CASSEETGYSPLHF. CDR3 coding DNA: TGTGCCAGCAGTGAAGAGACAGGGTACTCACCCCTCCACTTT.

The genes are TRBV5-1 and TRBJ2-1, with TRBD2 identical over 7 bases. The J segment lost 5 bases and the V segment lost 4 bases, leaving 3 bases of the junction unmatched. CDR1 and CDR2 from the germline V gene are SGHRS and YFSETQ. The CDR3 has 13 amino acids. CDR3 residues: CASSPGGDNEQFF. CDR3 in DNA: TGCGCCAGCAGCCCGGGGGGAGACAATGAGCAGTTCTTC.

The rearrangement uses TRBV6-1 and TRBJ2-7; no firm D call. This CDR3 spans 13 amino acids. Trimming took 2 bases from V and 6 from J, leaving 11 bases between them. The germline V gene encodes CDR1 MNHNS and CDR2 SASEGT. CDR3 region: CASSELPVSEQYF. The CDR3 DNA is TGTGCCAGCAGTGAATTACCGGTGAGCGAGCAGTACTTC.

V gene TRBV18 combines with J gene TRBJ1-1, with a weak D call TRBD1 (5 bases). The CDR3 runs 15 residues. Trimming stripped 5 bases from V and 5 bases from J, with 18 bases between. Germline-derived CDR1 and CDR2 are KGHSH and LQKENI. The CDR3 reads CASSETPGYWTEAFF. The CDR3 region has the DNA TGTGCCAGCTCAGAAACCCCAGGGTATTGGACTGAAGCTTTCTTT.

The chain uses TRBV7-2 and TRBJ1-5; 7 bases align to TRBD1. Germline V lookup: CDR1 SGHTA, CDR2 FQGNSA. Trimming at V came to 2 bases and at J to 6 bases, leaving 4 bases not matched to a gene. The CDR3 loop spans 14 amino acids. CDR3 DNA sequence: TGTGCCAGCAGCTTAAGACAGGGAGGTCAGCCCCAGCATTTT. It yields the protein CASSLRQGGQPQHF. Drawing the rest from reference TRBV7-2 and TRBJ1-5, the complete variable domain is GAGVSQSPSNKVTEKGKDVELRCDPISGHTALYWYRQSLGQGLEFLIYFQGNSAPDKSGLPSDRFSAERTGGSVSTLTIQRTQQEDSAVYLCASSLRQGGQPQHFGDGTRLSIL.

The chain carries TRBV4-1 and TRBJ2-3; TRBD2 is a possible D gene (5 bases). Germline V CDR1 and CDR2: MGHRA, YSYEKL. With 4 bases removed from V and 5 bases from J, the gap between germline ends came to 16 bases. The CDR3 totals 15 residues. DNA for the CDR3: TGCGCCAGCAGCCTCCGGGGAAACCGAGAAGATACGCAGTATTTT. Translation gives CASSLRGNREDTQYF.

The CDR3, as DNA: TGTGCCAGTAGTATAGTCGAGGCGGGGCGGCCCCAGCATTTT. Residues: CASSIVEAGRPQHF. This rearrangement joins TRBV19 to TRBJ1-5, with a tentative D call TRBD1 (5 bases). Per germline, CDR1 LNHDA and CDR2 SQIVND (reference sequence). CDR3 length: 14 residues. Trimming left V 1 base short and J 9 bases short, with 13 bases between.

This clone was seen once. This chain uses TRBV18 with TRBJ2-1, with TRBD2 identical over 12 bases. From germline, CDR1 is KGHSH and CDR2 LQKENI. V was pared by 3 bases and J by 8 bases, with 11 bases of the junction left unmatched. This CDR3 has 17 residues. As DNA, the CDR3 is TGTGCCAGCTCACCTACCGCTCTAGCGGGGGGGCCCCATGAGCAGTTCTTC. It encodes CASSPTALAGGPHEQFF.

V and J are TRBV5-8 and TRBJ2-1, with D possibly being TRBD1 (7 bases). Trimming removed 2 bases at V and 2 bases at J, with 14 bases between. Germline values: CDR1 SGHTS, CDR2 YDEGEE. CDR3 length: 16 residues. The CDR3 DNA reads TGTGCCAGCAGCTTCCCGCGGGACAGCCCCTACAATGAGCAGTTCTTC. Translation gives CASSFPRDSPYNEQFF.

The rearrangement uses TRBV23-1 and TRBJ2-7; TRBD2 aligns across 7 bases. TRBV23-1 is annotated as an ORF whose role is uncertain. The CDR3 sequence is 15 residues long. Trimming took 8 bases from V and 3 from J; bases not matched to a gene: 13. The CDR3 nucleotides read TGCGCCAGCGGGACTACTACGCAGGATTACTACGAGCAGTACTTC. Translation: CASGTTTQDYYEQYF.